One and the same sample provided the 24 T cell receptor beta chains below, sequenced in a study of T cell changes during pregnancy in multiple sclerosis. Repertoires were generated with immunoSEQ multiplex PCR, while TCRdb's copy carries only in-frame clones and drops some. This sample has about 79,000 clones; around 90% occur once, and the top ten carry approximately 0.47%. The sequencing here drew on CD4+ T cells from peripheral blood mononuclear cells, taken in the second trimester of pregnancy. Receptors originate from a female donor with multiple sclerosis, enrolled in a pregnancy study.

V is TRBV9 and J is TRBJ1-1, with a tentative D call TRBD1 (5 bases). Trimming pared 0 bases from V and 3 bases from J, leaving 9 bases between. The CDR3 consists of 14 residues. Per germline, CDR1 SGDLS and CDR2 YYNGEE. The CDR3 region is CASSVDVRDTEAFF. For the CDR3, the DNA is TGTGCCAGCAGCGTAGATGTCAGGGACACTGAAGCTTTCTTT.

Here the CDR3 DNA reads TGCAGTCACGGGGGGACAGGGGGTTTCTTT. Protein sequence: CSHGGTGGFF. The chain links TRBV20-1 to TRBJ1-1; 11 bases are shared with TRBD1. The CDR3 is made up of 10 amino acids. The V gene's germline CDR1 is DFQATT and CDR2 SNEGSKA (reference sequence). The trim removed 8 bases at V and 13 bases at J, leaving 6 bases unmatched.

The genes are TRBV7-8 and TRBJ2-5, with a weak D call TRBD2 (5 bases). The V gene lost 5 bases and the J gene lost 5 bases, with 21 bases spanning the gap. Germline V CDR1 and CDR2: SGHVS, FQNEAQ. The length of the CDR3 is 16 residues. Here the CDR3 DNA reads TGTGCCAGCAGCCCCAGGCGGGTGGGAGTCGGGGAGACCCAGTACTTC. Its protein is CASSPRRVGVGETQYF.

The rearrangement joins TRBV18 to TRBJ2-6, with D uncertain. V was clipped by 3 bases and J by 2 bases, with 8 bases between them. The CDR3 covers 15 residues. Germline V CDR1 and CDR2: KGHSH, LQKENI. The CDR3 reads CASSPKEAGANVLTF. The CDR3 nucleotides are TGTGCCAGCTCACCGAAAGAGGCTGGGGCCAACGTCCTGACTTTC. Full variable domain (rest looked up from reference TRBV18 and TRBJ2-6): NAGVMQNPRHLVRRRGQEARLRCSPMKGHSHVYWYRQLPEEGLKFMVYLQKENIIDESGMPKERFSAEFPKEGPSILRIQQVVRGDSAAYFCASSPKEAGANVLTFGAGSRLTVL.

The CDR3 DNA reads as TGTGCCAGTAGCGCGACAGGGTATAGGTACGAGCAGTACTTC. As protein: CASSATGYRYEQYF. The chain couples TRBV19 to TRBJ2-7, with 7 bases identical to TRBD1. The CDR3 is 14 residues long. Germline V gene data show CDR1 as LNHDA and CDR2 as SQIVND (reference sequence). The trim removed 6 bases at V and 4 bases at J, leaving 9 bases unmatched.

The chain employs TRBV6-6 and TRBJ2-7; the match to TRBD2 covers 11 bases. After removal of 2 bases from V and 3 bases from J, the junction contained 3 bases not matched to a gene. The CDR3 runs 15 residues. Germline-derived CDR1 and CDR2 are MNHNY and SVGAGI (reference sequence). In nucleotides, the CDR3 is TGTGCCAGCAGTTACGACCTAGCGGGAGGCTACGAGCAGTACTTC. This gives the protein CASSYDLAGGYEQYF.

DNA of the CDR3: TGTGCCAGCCGTTCCGGGACAGGGCCCACAGATACGCAGTATTTT. Protein sequence: CASRSGTGPTDTQYF. The chain couples TRBV5-8 to TRBJ2-3; 9 bases line up with TRBD1. J was trimmed by 2 bases and V by 7 bases; bases with no gene match: 8. The germline CDR1 and CDR2 sequences are SGHTS and YDEGEE. This CDR3 is 15 amino acids long.

The chain uses TRBV7-2 and TRBJ1-1; D not resolved. The germline V and J ends were trimmed by 5 bases and 0 bases, with 13 bases remaining between them. Germline CDR1 reads SGHTA; CDR2 reads FQGNSA. The CDR3 contains 15 residues. The DNA for the CDR3 is TGTGCCAGCAGCCCTCAAGTGGGCATGAACACTGAAGCTTTCTTT. Amino acids: CASSPQVGMNTEAFF.

The chain couples TRBV7-9 to TRBJ1-2, with D tentatively TRBD1 (5 bases). The ends were cut back, 2 bases at V and 3 bases at J, with 10 bases in the middle. From germline, CDR1 is SEHNR and CDR2 FQNEAQ (reference sequence). The CDR3 is 14 amino acids. In nucleotides, the CDR3 is TGTGCCAGCAGCTTACGGGGGGTAGACTATGGCTACACCTTC. Translation gives CASSLRGVDYGYTF.

This clone was observed a few times. This sequence joins TRBV6-6 and TRBJ1-1; no reliable D call. Germline-derived CDR1 and CDR2 are MNHNY and SVGAGI (reference sequence). Trimming cost V 4 bases and J 0 bases, with 9 bases left between them. The CDR3 is made up of 14 amino acids. The DNA of the CDR3 is TGTGCCAGCAGTTTTACAAGTATGAACACTGAAGCTTTCTTT. Amino acids: CASSFTSMNTEAFF.

Here the CDR3 reads CASSVPYF. The CDR3 DNA sequence: TGTGCCAGCAGCGTACCTTACTTC. V and J are TRBV9 and TRBJ2-5; D uncertain. V shed 1 base and J shed 14 bases, with 3 bases lying between them. The CDR3 covers 8 residues. CDR1 is SGDLS, CDR2 YYNGEE, per germline.

V usage is TRBV7-2 and J usage is TRBJ2-7, with D tentatively TRBD2 (5 bases). CDR1 is SGHTA and CDR2 is FQGNSA in the germline V gene. This CDR3 comprises 15 residues. V was pared by 2 bases and J by 1 base, with 12 bases between. CDR3 sequence reads: CASSLSGVLSYEQYF. CDR3 sequence (DNA): TGTGCCAGCAGCTTATCCGGGGTTCTTTCCTACGAGCAGTACTTC.

This chain connects TRBV18 to TRBJ2-5; D is uncertain. Germline V gives CDR1 KGHSH, CDR2 LQKENI. The V end was cut by 1 base, the J end by 1 base, with 7 bases between. This CDR3 spans 14 amino acids. CDR3 sequence: CASSPLGSQETQYF. In DNA, the CDR3 is TGTGCCAGCTCACCACTCGGTTCCCAAGAGACCCAGTACTTC.

The gene calls are TRBV6-1 and TRBJ2-7; no reliable D call. The J call is doubtful: the DNA matches TRBJ2-5 better. The CDR3 runs to 13 residues. Germline V gene lookup returns CDR1 MNHNS and CDR2 SASEGT. CDR3 in DNA: TGTGCCAGCAGTAATGACCCAGGTATGACCCAGTACTTC. As protein: CASSNDPGMTQYF.

The chain is built from TRBV29-1 and TRBJ1-3, with D tentatively TRBD1 (6 bases). This CDR3 has 12 amino acids. Looked up from germline, CDR1 is SQVTM and CDR2 is ANQGSEA. V lost 4 bases to trimming and J lost 7 bases, with 11 bases between them. The CDR3 sequence: CSVVSQGNTIYF. CDR3 nucleotide sequence: TGCAGCGTTGTAAGCCAGGGGAACACCATATATTTT.

The chain carries TRBV7-9 and TRBJ2-7; 10 bases align to TRBD2. Unmatched junction bases numbered 17, after V lost 3 bases and J lost 6 bases. This CDR3 spans 18 amino acids. The germline V gene encodes CDR1 SEHNR and CDR2 FQNEAQ (reference sequence). The CDR3 sequence: CASSFWSSGRPTPLEQYF. For the CDR3, the DNA is TGTGCCAGCAGCTTTTGGAGTAGCGGGAGGCCTACTCCTCTCGAGCAGTACTTC.

The chain combines TRBV30 with TRBJ2-7; D may be TRBD1 (5 bases). V lost 2 bases and J lost 4, with 15 bases in between. The length of the CDR3 is 14 residues. Germline CDR1 reads GTSNPN; CDR2 reads SVGIG (reference sequence). CDR3 DNA sequence: TGTGCCTGGAGTCTAGTGGGGCTGGGGTACGAGCAGTACTTC. It translates to CAWSLVGLGYEQYF. Together with reference TRBV30 and TRBJ2-7, the CDR3 gives the full variable domain: SQTIHQWPATLVQPVGSPLSLECTVEGTSNPNLYWYRQAAGRGLQLLFYSVGIGQISSEVPQNLSASRPQDRQFILSSKKLLLSDSGFYLCAWSLVGLGYEQYFGPGTRLTVT.

The chain combines TRBV19 with TRBJ2-7, with a weak D call TRBD2 (5 bases). The CDR3 contains 15 residues. V shed 5 bases and J shed 2 bases, with 16 bases lying between them. Germline V gene lookup returns CDR1 LNHDA and CDR2 SQIVND (reference sequence). CDR3 sequence reads: CASSVSAQRAYEQYF. For the CDR3, the DNA is TGTGCCAGTAGTGTGTCAGCTCAGAGGGCCTACGAGCAGTACTTC.

The rearrangement joins TRBV7-9 to TRBJ2-5; D is unresolved. Germline loops: CDR1 SEHNR, CDR2 FQNEAQ (reference sequence). With 1 base removed from V and 5 bases from J, the gap between germline ends came to 11 bases. The CDR3 is 14 residues long. The CDR3 nucleotides read TGTGCCAGCAGCTTAGTCGGCCTCGGGGAGACCCAGTACTTC. Its translation: CASSLVGLGETQYF.

The V call is TRBV11-2, the J call TRBJ2-6; D is possibly TRBD1 (6 bases). Germline CDR1 and CDR2: SGHAT and FQNNGV. Deletions cut 2 bases from V and 2 bases from J, with 13 bases between. There are 17 residues in the CDR3. CDR3 DNA sequence: TGTGCCAGCAGCTTAAACAGGGTCTTGGCTGGGGCCAACGTCCTGACTTTC. It yields the protein CASSLNRVLAGANVLTF.

The rearrangement joins TRBV4-1 to TRBJ1-6, with 10 bases lining up with TRBD1. Germline V CDR1 and CDR2: MGHRA, YSYEKL. The CDR3 is made up of 18 amino acids. J gave up 2 bases and V 0 bases, and 4 bases lay outside the gene matches. DNA for the CDR3: TGCGCCAGCAGCCAAGACCCGGGACAGGGGACCTATAATTCACCCCTCCACTTT. Translating gives CASSQDPGQGTYNSPLHF.

This chain links TRBV5-6 with TRBJ2-1; TRBD1 matches at 10 bases. With 4 bases clipped from V and 2 bases from J, the junction kept 6 bases outside the gene matches. This CDR3 has 16 amino acids. Germline-derived CDR1 and CDR2 are SGHDT and YYEEEE. The CDR3 reads CASSETGGKPYNEQFF. CDR3 nucleotide sequence: TGTGCCAGCAGCGAGACAGGGGGCAAGCCCTACAATGAGCAGTTCTTC.

The rearrangement uses TRBV13 and TRBJ1-2; 12 bases match TRBD1. V lost 3 bases, J lost 14 bases, and 7 bases stayed unmatched. The V gene's germline CDR1 is PRHDT and CDR2 FYEKMQ (reference sequence). The CDR3 totals 13 residues. CDR3 bases: TGTGCCAGCAGCTTGGGACAGGGGGCTTTTGATACCTTC. Its protein is CASSLGQGAFDTF.

The gene calls are TRBV29-1 and TRBJ2-3; D is perhaps TRBD2 (5 bases). Germline V gene data show CDR1 as SQVTM and CDR2 as ANQGSEA. This CDR3 comprises 14 residues. V was cut by 5 bases and J by 4 bases, with 16 bases left in between. The CDR3 protein is CSVSKASLADTQYF. The DNA for the CDR3 is TGCAGCGTTTCGAAGGCTAGCCTGGCAGATACGCAGTATTTT.